The TCR beta chain under discussion was sequenced for a study of technical replicates of blood from a few donors. Germline V gene sequence: CDR1 LGHNA, CDR2 YSLEER. V trimming: 4 bases; J trimming: 13 bases; junction bases outside the gene matches: 11. The CDR3 runs 15 residues. Data came from immunoSEQ multiplex PCR; TCRdb stores just in-frame clones and leaves some out. The sample yields approximately 88,000 clones, about 96% seen once. Material: T cells isolated from PBMCs. V usage is TRBV4-3 and J usage is TRBJ2-3, with 13 bases lining up with TRBD2. The clonotype was recovered from a human donor in good health. The CDR3 DNA sequence: TGCGCCAGCAGCCGGATACTAGCGGGAGGGCAGGAGAAGTATTTT. Translating it yields CASSRILAGGQEKYF.